A selection of T cell receptor beta chains follows, all from one sample in a study of shared clonotypes between healthy human individuals. TCRdb keeps only in-frame clones here, not all; method: immunoSEQ multiplex PCR. This table holds over 1.5 million clones, 95% to 99% found once. The sequenced sample consisted of naive CD4+ T cells sorted from blood. The receptors were sampled from a young man in good health. CDR3s include the opening cysteine and the closing phenylalanine or tryptophan. Each record gives: CDR3 length, V gene, J gene, CDR3 protein.

CDR3 length: 15
V gene: TRBV5-1
J gene: TRBJ1-1
CDR3 protein: CASSLVGGVNTEAFF

CDR3 length: 14
V gene: TRBV5-1
J gene: TRBJ2-7
CDR3 protein: CASSLGSDSYEQYF

CDR3 length: 12
V gene: TRBV28
J gene: TRBJ1-4
CDR3 protein: CASSSPPERVFF

CDR3 length: 13
V gene: TRBV7-8
J gene: TRBJ2-7
CDR3 protein: CASSLHESYEQYF

CDR3 length: 17
V gene: TRBV15
J gene: TRBJ1-5
CDR3 protein: CATSRDFLANSNQPQHF

CDR3 length: 13
V gene: TRBV19
J gene: TRBJ2-2
CDR3 protein: CAAKTGGPGELFF

CDR3 length: 11
V gene: TRBV20-1
J gene: TRBJ2-1
CDR3 protein: CSARRDREQFF

CDR3 length: 14
V gene: TRBV28
J gene: TRBJ2-5
CDR3 protein: CASSFSGSRETQYF

CDR3 length: 16
V gene: TRBV7-9
J gene: TRBJ2-3
CDR3 protein: CASSLGWGGSTDTQYF

CDR3 length: 17
V gene: TRBV18
J gene: TRBJ2-3
CDR3 protein: CASSPPGTGRGSDTQYF

CDR3 length: 15
V gene: TRBV2
J gene: TRBJ2-1
CDR3 protein: CASSGTGGSYNEQFF

CDR3 length: 18
V gene: TRBV7-9
J gene: TRBJ2-1
CDR3 protein: CASSLSSGLAGVHTEQFF

CDR3 length: 17
V gene: TRBV18
J gene: TRBJ2-2
CDR3 protein: CASSPMLQGANTGELFF

CDR3 length: 16
V gene: TRBV7-6
J gene: TRBJ2-7
CDR3 protein: CASSARPGQGSYEQYF

CDR3 length: 16
V gene: TRBV10-1
J gene: TRBJ1-3
CDR3 protein: CASSDQGQPSGNTIYF

CDR3 length: 15
V gene: TRBV14
J gene: TRBJ2-1
CDR3 protein: CASSRDFSSYNEQFF

CDR3 length: 15
V gene: TRBV10-1
J gene: TRBJ1-1
CDR3 protein: CASSEGGGGNTEAFF